The 25 T cell receptor beta chains presented below share a single source sample, sequenced in a study of CD8 T cells in ankylosing spondylitis (TCRdb year 2017). Library preparation was by 5' RACE. The data were produced on an Illumina HiSeq 2500. The public reads were reanalyzed by TCRdb: fastp trimming at Q25, MiXCR alignment, in-frame beta chains only. Entries are consolidated by CDR3 protein sequence, retaining the most common genes and DNA. This sample lists about 150,000 distinct CDR3 sequences; 44% were detected once. The top ten constitute approximately 16% of the sample. Sequenced material: synovial fluid, either unsorted or a sorted T cell fraction (not recorded which). Receptor source: a male donor with ankylosing spondylitis.

The CDR3 loop is CASSFSGVTDTQYF. The CDR3 DNA reads TGTGCCAGCAGTTTTAGCGGGGTCACAGATACGCAGTATTTT. J is TRBJ2-3 and V is TRBV12-3 or TRBV12-4; 8 positions match TRBD2. Trimming cost V 3 bases and J 2 bases; bases outside gene matches: 1. The CDR3 is made up of 14 amino acids.

The chain joins TRBV4-1 to TRBJ1-4, with unresolved D. The CDR3 has 15 residues. V lost 2 bases and J 3 bases, leaving 10 bases between the germline ends. Germline CDR1 reads MGHRA; CDR2 reads YSYEKL. Written as DNA, the CDR3 is TGCGCCAGCAGCCAACCGCGTTGGCCTAATGAAAAACTGTTTTTT. It specifies CASSQPRWPNEKLFF.

The V call is TRBV13, the J call TRBJ2-4, with D possibly matching TRBD1 (5 bases). The CDR3 is 13 residues long. The V gene lost 8 bases and the J gene lost 3 bases, with 11 bases spanning the gap. Germline values: CDR1 PRHDT, CDR2 FYEKMQ (reference sequence). CDR3 in DNA: TGTGCCAGCGGTAGGGGAATCAAAAACATTCAGTACTTC. It specifies CASGRGIKNIQYF.

The table lists this clonotype with a few counts. CDR3 nucleotides: TGTGCCTGGACTAGCGGGGGGTCCGGGGAGCTGTTTTTT. This sequence encodes CAWTSGGSGELFF. The chain carries TRBV30 and TRBJ2-2; 11 bases map to TRBD2. Germline lookup yields CDR1 GTSNPN and CDR2 SVGIG (reference sequence). The CDR3 contains 13 residues. V lost 4 bases and J lost 6; bases outside the gene matches: 1.

This clonotype was detected only a few times. CDR3 DNA: TGCAGCGTTGAACGCAGGTCTGCGGGAGAGACCCAGTACTTC. It yields the protein CSVERRSAGETQYF. The genes are TRBV29-1 and TRBJ2-5, with a weak D call TRBD2 (5 bases). Trimming removed 2 bases from V and 4 bases from J, with 14 bases in between. Germline CDR1 and CDR2: SQVTM and ANQGSEA. This CDR3 is built from 14 residues.

The chain has TRBV28 and TRBJ1-1; D is ambiguous. V lost 2 bases and J 3 bases, leaving 13 bases between the germline ends. This CDR3 is 15 amino acids long. CDR1 and CDR2 (germline): MDHEN, SYDVKM. Written as DNA, the CDR3 is TGTGCCAGCAGTTTAGTCTCCCTTAGTTACACTGAAGCTTTCTTT. The encoded protein is CASSLVSLSYTEAFF.

The gene calls are TRBV7-8 and TRBJ2-7; 7 bases are a match to TRBD1. J gave up 7 bases and V 5 bases, and 14 bases lay outside the gene matches. The CDR3 contains 15 residues. Germline V lookup: CDR1 SGHVS, CDR2 FQNEAQ. The CDR3 nucleotides are TGTGCCAGCAGCCAGGGGACAGCCGTGGCATGGGAGCAGTACTTC. It encodes CASSQGTAVAWEQYF.

This chain joins TRBV4-2 and TRBJ2-7; D remains unclear. The V end was cut by 4 bases, the J end by 2 bases, with 12 bases between. The length of the CDR3 is 14 residues. The V gene's germline CDR1 is LGHNA and CDR2 YNFKEQ. The chain's CDR3 is CASSLQTSPYEQYF. DNA for the CDR3: TGTGCCAGCAGCCTGCAAACTTCTCCCTACGAGCAGTACTTC.

The chain is built from TRBV6-2 or TRBV6-3 and TRBJ2-7; TRBD1 agrees at 9 bases. The trim removed 6 bases at V and 6 bases at J, leaving 18 bases unmatched. CDR3 length equals 17 residues. Germline V lookup: CDR1 MNHEY, CDR2 SVGEGT. Here the CDR3 DNA reads TGTGCCAGCAGACCAAGCCCTTTCCGGGACAGGGTGTGCGAGCAGTACTTC. Translating it yields CASRPSPFRDRVCEQYF.

This clonotype was detected once. In nucleotides, the CDR3 is TGCAGTGCTAGCAGACTAGCGGGAGGTTCGGATACGCAGTATTTT. It codes for CSASRLAGGSDTQYF. The V gene is TRBV20-1, the J gene TRBJ2-3; 13 bases are shared with TRBD2. Germline V CDR1 and CDR2: DFQATT, SNEGSKA (reference sequence). The CDR3 length is 15 residues. Trimming took 3 bases from V and 6 from J; bases not matched to a gene: 6.

The chain uses TRBV5-1 and TRBJ2-7; D might be TRBD1 or TRBD2, each matching 5 bases. The ends were cut back, 1 base at V and 4 bases at J, with 12 bases in the middle. Germline V gene data show CDR1 as SGHRS and CDR2 as YFSETQ. The CDR3 is 14 amino acids. Here the CDR3 reads CASSLRKGRYEQYF. The CDR3, as DNA: TGCGCCAGCAGCTTGAGGAAGGGGAGATACGAGCAGTACTTC.

This chain connects TRBV29-1 to TRBJ2-7; 10 nucleotides align to TRBD1. The V and J ends lost 0 bases and 2 bases, in that order; junction bases with no gene match: 10. CDR3 length: 17 amino acids. Germline CDR1 and CDR2: SQVTM and ANQGSEA. CDR3 bases: TGCAGCGTTGAAGAAACCGGGACAGGGGTCTACCCCTACGAGCAGTACTTC. This gives the protein CSVEETGTGVYPYEQYF.

The V and J genes are TRBV9 and TRBJ2-7, with D tentatively TRBD1 (5 bases). V shed 0 bases and J shed 2 bases, with 18 bases lying between them. The CDR3 has 17 amino acids. Germline V gene sequence: CDR1 SGDLS, CDR2 YYNGEE. Here the CDR3 DNA reads TGTGCCAGCAGCGTAGACCCAAAGAACAGGCTTCCCTACGAGCAGTACTTC. Protein: CASSVDPKNRLPYEQYF.

The V and J genes are TRBV4-3 and TRBJ2-1, with D unresolved. This CDR3 is built from 15 residues. Germline CDR1 and CDR2: LGHNA and YSLEER. Trimming shortened V by 0 bases and J by 4 bases, and 10 bases separated the two germline ends. Here the CDR3 reads CASSQDGARYNEQFF. DNA for the CDR3: TGCGCCAGCAGCCAAGACGGCGCCAGATACAATGAGCAGTTCTTC.

CDR3: CASSPWTSDEQFF. The CDR3 DNA sequence: TGTGCCAGCAGCCCCTGGACTAGCGATGAGCAGTTCTTC. The chain is built from TRBV9 and TRBJ2-1; 9 nucleotides align to TRBD2. The CDR3 is 13 amino acids. V trimming: 4 bases; J trimming: 8 bases; junction bases outside the gene matches: 4. CDR1 SGDLS and CDR2 YYNGEE come from the germline V gene.

The chain links TRBV2 to TRBJ1-6; D ambiguous. This CDR3 is built from 17 residues. Germline loops: CDR1 SNHLY, CDR2 FYNNEI. V lost 6 bases and J 11 bases, leaving 26 bases between the germline ends. For the CDR3, the DNA is TGTGCCAGCAGCGCCCTTGGGAGCAGGAGATTTATCGCACCCCTCCACTTT. Translating gives CASSALGSRRFIAPLHF.

This clonotype was detected only a few times. The chain employs TRBV7-9 and TRBJ2-4, with no clear D. V was clipped by 0 bases and J by 5 bases, with 17 bases between them. The CDR3 runs 17 residues. Germline CDR1 SEHNR, CDR2 FQNEAQ (reference sequence). The CDR3 DNA reads TGTGCCAGCAGCTTAGCGAAGCGCGTGGGTCGGGAAAACATTCAGTACTTC. It yields the protein CASSLAKRVGRENIQYF.

The chain employs TRBV5-6 and TRBJ2-7, with D possibly TRBD2 on 6 matching bases. The V end was cut by 5 bases, the J end by 4 bases, with 13 bases between. Germline V gene lookup returns CDR1 SGHDT and CDR2 YYEEEE. CDR3 length: 13 amino acids. CDR3 sequence reads: CASRGSLAYEQYF. The CDR3 bases are TGTGCCAGCAGAGGATCACTAGCTTACGAGCAGTACTTC.

This clonotype was detected only a few times. The chain carries TRBV6-1 and TRBJ2-3; D ambiguous. Germline V gives CDR1 MNHNS, CDR2 SASEGT. CDR3 length: 14 amino acids. The V gene lost 6 bases and the J gene lost 4 bases, with 14 bases spanning the gap. CDR3 coding DNA: TGTGCCAGCAGGCGCGGCGTAGAGGCAGATACGCAGTATTTT. It codes for CASRRGVEADTQYF.

Only one count was recorded for this clonotype. The rearrangement links TRBV11-2 to TRBJ2-7; 7 nucleotides line up with TRBD1. Trimming took 5 bases from V and 0 from J; bases not matched to a gene: 10. CDR3 size: 16 residues. CDR1 SGHAT and CDR2 FQNNGV come from the germline V gene. CDR3 bases: TGTGCCAGCAGCCCAACCTCGGGACAGAGCTCCTACGAGCAGTACTTC. Translated: CASSPTSGQSSYEQYF.

This chain links TRBV10-1 with TRBJ2-1; TRBD2 aligns across 12 bases. CDR1 and CDR2 from the germline V gene are WNHNN and SYGVQD (reference sequence). This CDR3 contains 14 residues. V lost 5 bases to trimming and J lost 6 bases; unmatched junction nucleotides: 2. DNA of the CDR3: TGCGCCAGCAGTCCTAGCGGGGGGGCCAATGAGCAGTTCTTC. Translating it yields CASSPSGGANEQFF.

This clonotype was seen more than once but under ten times. The V gene is TRBV7-2, the J gene TRBJ1-1; 8 nucleotides line up with TRBD1. There are 15 residues in the CDR3. Trimming at V came to 5 bases and at J to 2 bases, leaving 7 bases not matched to a gene. Per germline, CDR1 SGHTA and CDR2 FQGNSA. The chain's CDR3 is CASSHTGGHNTEAFF. The CDR3 coding sequence is TGTGCCAGCAGCCATACAGGGGGGCATAACACTGAAGCTTTCTTT. Looking up the rest from reference TRBV7-2 and TRBJ1-1 gives the full variable domain: GAGVSQSPSNKVTEKGKDVELRCDPISGHTALYWYRQSLGQGLEFLIYFQGNSAPDKSGLPSDRFSAERTGGSVSTLTIQRTQQEDSAVYLCASSHTGGHNTEAFFGQGTRLTVV.

The chain couples TRBV20-1 to TRBJ1-1; D is unclear. This CDR3 region has 11 residues. Deletions cut 6 bases from V and 6 bases from J, with 11 bases between. Germline V gene lookup returns CDR1 DFQATT and CDR2 SNEGSKA (reference sequence). The CDR3 nucleotides are TGCAGTGCCCCCCGGGTACCTGAAGCTTTCTTT. This codes for CSAPRVPEAFF.

This chain connects TRBV3-1 to TRBJ2-2; the match to TRBD2 covers 11 bases. The CDR3 runs 18 residues. Germline V gene data show CDR1 as LGHDT and CDR2 as YNNKEL (reference sequence). V dropped 0 bases and J dropped 6; count of bases not matched to a gene: 9. CDR3 loop: CASSQDMGWGLAAGELFF. The CDR3 DNA follows: TGTGCCAGCAGCCAAGATATGGGGTGGGGACTAGCGGCCGGGGAGCTGTTTTTT.

This clonotype showed up just once. This chain uses TRBV28 with TRBJ1-1, with D tentatively TRBD1 (6 bases). The CDR3 runs 17 residues. The V gene's germline CDR1 is MDHEN and CDR2 SYDVKM. The V and J ends lost 7 bases and 3 bases respectively, with 24 bases between them. DNA of the CDR3: TGTGCCAGCAACTCTAGAGGCGGGGGCCTTCTTGACACTGAAGCTTTCTTT. It translates to CASNSRGGGLLDTEAFF.